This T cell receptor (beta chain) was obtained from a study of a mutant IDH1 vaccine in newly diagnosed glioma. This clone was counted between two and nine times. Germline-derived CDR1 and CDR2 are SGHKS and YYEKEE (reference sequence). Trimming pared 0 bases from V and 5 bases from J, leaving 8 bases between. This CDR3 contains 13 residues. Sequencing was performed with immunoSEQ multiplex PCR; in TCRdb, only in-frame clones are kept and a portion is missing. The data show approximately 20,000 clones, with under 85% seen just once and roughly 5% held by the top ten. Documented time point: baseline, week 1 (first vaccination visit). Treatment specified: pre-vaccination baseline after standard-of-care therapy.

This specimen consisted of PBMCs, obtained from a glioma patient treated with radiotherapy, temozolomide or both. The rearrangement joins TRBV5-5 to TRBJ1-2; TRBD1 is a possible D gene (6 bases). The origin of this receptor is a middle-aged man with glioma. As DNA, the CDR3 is TGTGCCAGCAGCTTGGGAGGGGGATATGGCTACACCTTC. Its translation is CASSLGGGYGYTF.